These 9 T cell receptor beta chains were all obtained from the same sample, sequenced in a study of breast tumors, draining lymph nodes, adjacent tissues. TCRdb fed the multiplex PCR reads into MiXCR, producing one record per CDR3 protein. The table lists approximately 230,000 distinct CDR3 sequences, under 40% of them singletons. Samples came from axillary lymph nodes draining the breast cancer. The specimen sequenced was axillary lymph node tissue. The receptors here all came from a female donor with breast cancer. Some clones in this sample may be carry-over from other donors' samples.

This clonotype was detected many times. The J gene is TRBJ2-7, the V gene TRBV29-1, with D maybe TRBD2 (6 bases). The ends were cut back, 4 bases at V and 1 base at J, with 14 bases in the middle. The germline V gene encodes CDR1 SQVTM and CDR2 ANQGSEA. CDR3 length: 14 residues. CDR3 in DNA: TGCAGCGTTGCACCGACGGGGGTATCCTACGAGCAGTACTTC. Protein sequence: CSVAPTGVSYEQYF.

The chain employs TRBV5-4 and TRBJ2-2; D tentatively reads TRBD1 or TRBD2 (5 bases each). The CDR3 length is 15 residues. V was clipped by 5 bases and J by 0 bases, with 11 bases between them. In germline, CDR1 is SGHNT, CDR2 YYREEE (reference sequence). The CDR3 protein is CASSPGPSNTGELFF. CDR3 bases: TGTGCCAGCAGTCCGGGACCCTCGAACACCGGGGAGCTGTTTTTT.

This clonotype was detected many times. The chain links TRBV20-1 to TRBJ2-3; 8 bases agree with TRBD2. Germline CDR1 and CDR2: DFQATT and SNEGSKA (reference sequence). The CDR3 extends over 15 amino acids. V dropped 6 bases and J dropped 2; count of bases not matched to a gene: 10. The CDR3 nucleotides are TGCAGTGCACAACTAGCGGCCGTGTCCACAGATACGCAGTATTTT. Its translation is CSAQLAAVSTDTQYF.

This chain uses TRBV10-3 with TRBJ2-7; TRBD1 matches 9 bases. V dropped 10 bases and J dropped 6; count of bases not matched to a gene: 19. CDR3 length: 16 residues. The V gene's germline CDR1 is ENHRY and CDR2 SYGVKD. CDR3 loop: CASSPPHRGPVSEQYF. The CDR3 nucleotides read TGTGCCAGCAGCCCGCCTCACAGGGGGCCGGTCTCCGAGCAGTACTTC.

This clonotype appeared a few times. A clone one base away is much larger, so this may be a read error. This chain connects TRBV5-1 to TRBJ1-4; D is undetermined. Germline V gives CDR1 SGHRS, CDR2 YFSETQ. This CDR3 is 13 amino acids long. The CDR3 sequence is CASSPATDENLFF. DNA of the CDR3: TGCGCCAGCAGCCCTGCTACAGACGAAAACCTGTTTTTT.

This clonotype has ten or more counts. This chain links TRBV7-9 with TRBJ1-2, with TRBD1 as a possible D gene (5 bases). This CDR3 is 15 amino acids long. V was cut by 2 bases and J by 6 bases, with 16 bases left in between. Germline loops: CDR1 SEHNR, CDR2 FQNEAQ (reference sequence). CDR3 DNA: TGTGCCAGCAGCTTATCGGGGGGGGTTATGGATGGCTACACCTTC. Encoded protein: CASSLSGGVMDGYTF. The full variable domain, in which reference TRBV7-9 and TRBJ1-2 provide the parts outside the CDR3, is DTGVSQNPRHKITKRGQNVTFRCDPISEHNRLYWYRQTLGQGPEFLTYFQNEAQLEKSRLLSDRFSAERPKGSFSTLEIQRTEQGDSAMYLCASSLSGGVMDGYTFGSGTRLTVV.

This clonotype was observed at least ten times. The genes are TRBV10-3 and TRBJ2-7, with a tentative D call TRBD1 (5 bases). V shed 6 bases and J shed 0 bases, with 9 bases lying between them. The CDR3 is 13 residues long. CDR1 is ENHRY and CDR2 is SYGVKD in the germline V gene. The CDR3 sequence: CAIRSDTSYEQYF. CDR3 nucleotide sequence: TGTGCCATCAGATCGGACACCTCCTACGAGCAGTACTTC.

There are many counts of this clonotype. This rearrangement joins TRBV20-1 to TRBJ2-7; possibly TRBD1 or TRBD2 for D (5 bases each). Germline CDR1 DFQATT, CDR2 SNEGSKA (reference sequence). CDR3 length equals 14 residues. Trimming cost V 1 base and J 2 bases, with 12 bases left between them. The CDR3 sequence: CSARVGVGPYEQYF. The CDR3 coding sequence is TGCAGTGCTAGAGTCGGGGTGGGACCCTACGAGCAGTACTTC.

This chain uses TRBV11-3 with TRBJ2-1, with a weak D call TRBD2 (7 bases). V shed 6 bases and J shed 12 bases, with 15 bases lying between them. This CDR3 comprises 12 residues. Germline assignment: CDR1 SGHNT and CDR2 YENEEA. CDR3 DNA: TGTGCCAGCAGTTACAGGGAGGGTGCGCAGTTCTTC. It yields the protein CASSYREGAQFF.